Presented here are 26 T cell receptor beta chains from one specimen sequenced in a study of cytomegalovirus exposure and HLA in healthy donors. 13 Jbeta primers and 60 Vbeta primers were used for the PCR. Sequencing used immunoSEQ multiplex PCR; TCRdb keeps in-frame clones, though not all of them. Seen in this sample are around 210,000 clones; the ten most common clones hold approximately 1%. The sample consisted of PBMCs. Receptors were obtained from a woman under 40 in good health and CMV-seropositive.

This chain links TRBV6-4 with TRBJ1-5; 11 positions match TRBD1. The germline V gene encodes CDR1 MRHNA and CDR2 SNTAGT. This CDR3 region has 16 residues. V lost 1 base to trimming and J lost 2 bases; unmatched junction nucleotides: 1. The CDR3 is CASSDWGQGGNQPQHF. The CDR3 nucleotides read TGTGCCAGCAGTGACTGGGGACAGGGGGGCAATCAGCCCCAGCATTTT.

As regards this clone: The identical CDR3 is also encoded by other nucleotide sequences in the sample. This rearrangement joins TRBV7-9 to TRBJ2-3, with D perhaps matching TRBD1 (6 bases). The CDR3 covers 15 residues. Trimming left V 5 bases short and J 3 bases short, with 15 bases between. The germline V gene encodes CDR1 SEHNR and CDR2 FQNEAQ (reference sequence). CDR3 protein: CASSPPGHLTDTQYF. CDR3 DNA: TGTGCCAGCAGCCCTCCGGGACACCTTACAGATACGCAGTATTTT.

The chain carries TRBV13 and TRBJ2-2, with 7 bases aligning to TRBD1. In germline, CDR1 is PRHDT, CDR2 FYEKMQ (reference sequence). The CDR3 covers 14 residues. V dropped 5 bases and J dropped 4; count of bases not matched to a gene: 4. The CDR3 is CASSTDRSTGELFF. Written as DNA, the CDR3 is TGTGCCAGCAGCACGGACAGGAGCACCGGGGAGCTGTTTTTT.

The rearrangement links TRBV18 to TRBJ1-2, with TRBD1 matching 9 bases. The CDR3 contains 15 residues. Losses at the gene ends were 5 bases for V and 5 bases for J; bases not matched to a gene: 9. Per the germline V gene, CDR1 is KGHSH and CDR2 is LQKENI. CDR3 loop: CASSVTQGARYGYTF. The CDR3 DNA reads as TGTGCCAGCTCAGTGACACAGGGGGCGAGATATGGCTACACCTTC. The entire variable domain, with the rest obtained from reference TRBV18 and TRBJ1-2, is as follows: NAGVMQNPRHLVRRRGQEARLRCSPMKGHSHVYWYRQLPEEGLKFMVYLQKENIIDESGMPKERFSAEFPKEGPSILRIQQVVRGDSAAYFCASSVTQGARYGYTFGSGTRLTVV.

With respect to this clone: The germline gene is not matched at one end of the junction; a read error may be the cause. V is TRBV5-6 and J is TRBJ1-2; tentative D call: TRBD1 (5 bases). There are 16 residues in the CDR3. Germline V gene sequence: CDR1 SGHDT, CDR2 YYEEEE. The CDR3 DNA sequence: TGTGCCAGCAGCTTGGAGCGACAGCGGGCTAACTATGGCTTCACCTTC. Translation gives CASSLERQRANYGFTF.

The chain links TRBV29-1 to TRBJ2-2, with a possible D match to TRBD2 (6 bases). The CDR3 spans 15 residues. Looked up from germline, CDR1 is SQVTM and CDR2 is ANQGSEA. V gave up 4 bases and J gave up 6 bases, with 18 bases separating them. CDR3 protein: CSVVSDRRRAGELFF. In DNA form, the CDR3 reads TGCAGCGTTGTATCCGACCGCAGGAGGGCCGGGGAGCTGTTTTTT.

The chain couples TRBV28 to TRBJ1-2; D uncertain. The V gene's germline CDR1 is MDHEN and CDR2 SYDVKM. Trimming pared 2 bases from V and 0 bases from J, leaving 4 bases between. This CDR3 has 13 residues. The CDR3 reads CASSLGTNYGYTF. In DNA, the CDR3 is TGTGCCAGCAGTTTAGGCACTAACTATGGCTACACCTTC.

The chain is built from TRBV30 and TRBJ1-2; the match to TRBD1 covers 7 bases. CDR3 size: 16 residues. After removal of 0 bases from V and 2 bases from J, the junction contained 9 bases not matched to a gene. Germline CDR1 and CDR2: GTSNPN and SVGIG (reference sequence). CDR3 sequence reads: CAWSVQGDRRNYGYTF. CDR3 coding DNA: TGTGCCTGGAGTGTACAAGGGGACAGAAGAAACTATGGCTACACCTTC.

This chain joins TRBV9 and TRBJ2-7; TRBD1 matches 7 bases. The junction had 13 bases not matched to a gene; V was cut back by 4 bases and J by 6 bases. The CDR3 extends over 15 amino acids. Germline V CDR1 and CDR2: SGDLS, YYNGEE. In DNA form, the CDR3 reads TGTGCCAGCAGCCTACTCGGTCACAGGGGAGCCGAGCAGTACTTC. Protein: CASSLLGHRGAEQYF.

This chain joins TRBV4-1 and TRBJ1-5; D not certain. Germline CDR1 is MGHRA and CDR2 is YSYEKL. The V gene lost 3 bases and the J gene lost 8 bases, with 14 bases spanning the gap. The CDR3 loop spans 14 amino acids. CDR3 in DNA: TGCGCCAGCAGCCAGACCAGAGGGTCAGAGCCCCAGCATTTT. It encodes CASSQTRGSEPQHF.

The rearrangement links TRBV29-1 to TRBJ1-1, with 9 bases aligning to TRBD1. Per germline, CDR1 SQVTM and CDR2 ANQGSEA. This CDR3 has 12 residues. Unmatched junction bases numbered 3, after V lost 6 bases and J lost 4 bases. The DNA of the CDR3 is TGCAGCGTAGGACAGGGGTTCACTGAAGCTTTCTTT. It yields the protein CSVGQGFTEAFF.

The chain links TRBV7-6 to TRBJ1-3; possibly TRBD1 for D (5 bases). Germline V gene data show CDR1 as SGHVS and CDR2 as FNYEAQ. The CDR3 length is 16 residues. The V end lost 0 bases, the J end lost 4 bases, and 13 bases lay between the germline ends. The CDR3 bases are TGTGCCAGCAGCTTAGCGTTGTCAGGGTCCGGAAACACCATATATTTT. The encoded protein is CASSLALSGSGNTIYF.

The J gene is TRBJ2-7, the V gene TRBV19; D perhaps matches TRBD2 (6 bases). There are 11 residues in the CDR3. V was shortened by 10 bases and J by 3 bases, with 10 bases between the two germline ends. CDR1 and CDR2 from the germline V gene are LNHDA and SQIVND (reference sequence). CDR3 protein: CATISGYEQYF. In nucleotides, the CDR3 is TGTGCCACGATTAGCGGCTACGAGCAGTACTTC. Complete variable domain (other parts from reference TRBV19 and TRBJ2-7): DGGITQSPKYLFRKEGQNVTLSCEQNLNHDAMYWYRQDPGQGLRLIYYSQIVNDFQKGDIAEGYSVSREKKESFPLTVTSAQKNPTAFYLCATISGYEQYFGPGTRLTVT.

The chain uses TRBV4-3 and TRBJ2-7; 8 positions match TRBD2. The CDR3 has 15 amino acids. Losses at the gene ends were 3 bases for V and 5 bases for J; bases not matched to a gene: 9. The germline V gene has CDR1 LGHNA and CDR2 YSLEER. CDR3 sequence (DNA): TGCGCCAGCAGCCACCGGGTTGAGCGGGAGCACGAGCAGTACTTC. Its protein product is CASSHRVEREHEQYF.

The genes are TRBV5-8 and TRBJ1-4, with D uncertain. This CDR3 spans 16 amino acids. The V end was cut by 1 base, the J end by 0 bases, with 10 bases between. Germline values: CDR1 SGHTS, CDR2 YDEGEE. The CDR3 DNA reads TGTGCCAGCAGCTTGCTAGCAGCACCAACTAATGAAAAACTGTTTTTT. Protein sequence: CASSLLAAPTNEKLFF.

V usage is TRBV6-5 and J usage is TRBJ1-6, with 7 nucleotides matching TRBD1. Germline V gene lookup returns CDR1 MNHEY and CDR2 SVGAGI. The CDR3 consists of 15 residues. Germline trimming cut 4 bases from V and 5 bases from J; bases unmatched to any gene: 5. CDR3 residues: CASSWGTADNSPLHF. DNA for the CDR3: TGTGCCAGCAGTTGGGGGACAGCGGATAATTCACCCCTCCACTTT.

The J gene is TRBJ1-4, the V gene TRBV6-1; tentative D call: TRBD1 (6 bases). V was shortened by 8 bases and J by 5 bases, with 15 bases between the two germline ends. The CDR3 is 14 amino acids. In germline, CDR1 is MNHNS, CDR2 SASEGT. As DNA, the CDR3 is TGTGCCAGCCAAATAGGACAGAAAAATGAAAAACTGTTTTTT. It specifies CASQIGQKNEKLFF.

The V gene is TRBV5-5, the J gene TRBJ2-7; D remains unclear. CDR1 is SGHKS, CDR2 YYEKEE, per germline (reference sequence). V was clipped by 0 bases and J by 0 bases, with 10 bases between them. This CDR3 contains 15 residues. CDR3 coding DNA: TGTGCCAGCAGCTTGGCCGTAGCCACCTCCTACGAGCAGTACTTC. Translation gives CASSLAVATSYEQYF. Complete variable domain (other parts from reference TRBV5-5 and TRBJ2-7): DAGVTQSPTHLIKTRGQQVTLRCSPISGHKSVSWYQQVLGQGPQFIFQYYEKEERGRGNFPDRFSARQFPNYSSELNVNALLLGDSALYLCASSLAVATSYEQYFGPGTRLTVT.

The chain has TRBV7-9 and TRBJ2-1; D possibly corresponds to TRBD2 (6 bases). Germline CDR1 and CDR2: SEHNR and FQNEAQ (reference sequence). The CDR3 extends over 16 amino acids. Trimming removed 5 bases at V and 3 bases at J, with 17 bases between. The CDR3 nucleotides read TGTGCCAGCAGCCCCGTCGGAGGGCGGGACTACAATGAGCAGTTCTTC. Amino acids: CASSPVGGRDYNEQFF.

This chain connects TRBV7-8 to TRBJ1-4; 8 bases match TRBD1. Per the germline V gene, CDR1 is SGHVS and CDR2 is FQNEAQ. V shed 4 bases and J 6 bases; nucleotides not matched to a gene: 10. This CDR3 is built from 16 residues. CDR3 protein: CASSSDFRGLDEKLFF. The CDR3 DNA follows: TGTGCCAGCAGCTCAGATTTCAGGGGGCTGGATGAAAAACTGTTTTTT.

The chain uses TRBV7-9 and TRBJ2-7; D unresolved. Trimming left V 4 bases short and J 4 bases short, with 5 bases between. Germline V gene data show CDR1 as SEHNR and CDR2 as FQNEAQ (reference sequence). The CDR3 runs to 11 residues. The CDR3 protein is CASSSQYEQYF. CDR3 coding DNA: TGTGCCAGCAGCTCCCAGTACGAGCAGTACTTC. The variable domain in full, with the rest retrieved from reference TRBV7-9 and TRBJ2-7, is DTGVSQNPRHKITKRGQNVTFRCDPISEHNRLYWYRQTLGQGPEFLTYFQNEAQLEKSRLLSDRFSAERPKGSFSTLEIQRTEQGDSAMYLCASSSQYEQYFGPGTRLTVT.

The chain couples TRBV28 to TRBJ2-1; TRBD2 matches 9 bases. The length of the CDR3 is 14 residues. J lost 7 bases, V lost 4 bases, and 5 bases had no gene match. Germline CDR1 reads MDHEN; CDR2 reads SYDVKM. CDR3 in amino acids: CASSSGSGSNEQFF. The CDR3 nucleotides are TGTGCCAGCAGTTCGGGTAGCGGGAGTAATGAGCAGTTCTTC.

V is TRBV7-9 and J is TRBJ2-2, with a possible D match to TRBD2 (5 bases). This CDR3 is 14 amino acids long. Germline V gene sequence: CDR1 SEHNR, CDR2 FQNEAQ (reference sequence). With 3 bases removed from V and 6 bases from J, the gap between germline ends came to 11 bases. This CDR3 is CASSFSGSPGELFF. DNA of the CDR3: TGTGCCAGCAGCTTTTCGGGGTCTCCCGGGGAGCTGTTTTTT.

The chain recombines TRBV10-3 with TRBJ1-2; 8 nucleotides match TRBD1. Germline CDR1 ENHRY, CDR2 SYGVKD. The trim removed 8 bases at V and 7 bases at J, leaving 21 bases unmatched. The CDR3 is 17 amino acids. This CDR3 reads CAIRRLSQGAVESGYTF. The CDR3 DNA sequence: TGTGCCATCCGGAGGCTTTCGCAGGGGGCTGTCGAAAGTGGCTACACCTTC.

The V call is TRBV29-1, the J call TRBJ1-3; 8 nucleotides agree with TRBD1. This CDR3 is 14 amino acids long. CDR1 and CDR2 (germline): SQVTM, ANQGSEA. The V segment lost 6 bases and the J segment 0 bases; nucleotides outside the gene matches: 4. CDR3: CSVTGANSGNTIYF. Here the CDR3 DNA reads TGCAGCGTGACAGGGGCGAACTCTGGAAACACCATATATTTT.

The V gene is TRBV5-1, the J gene TRBJ2-2; 7 bases align to TRBD1. Germline values: CDR1 SGHRS, CDR2 YFSETQ. CDR3 length: 15 residues. With 2 bases clipped from V and 5 bases from J, the junction kept 6 bases outside the gene matches. This CDR3 reads CASSLQGPETGELFF. The CDR3 DNA follows: TGCGCCAGCAGCTTACAGGGGCCGGAGACCGGGGAGCTGTTTTTT. Drawing the rest from reference TRBV5-1 and TRBJ2-2, the complete variable domain is KAGVTQTPRYLIKTRGQQVTLSCSPISGHRSVSWYQQTPGQGLQFLFEYFSETQRNKGNFPGRFSGRQFSNSRSEMNVSTLELGDSALYLCASSLQGPETGELFFGEGSRLTVL.